The 10 T cell receptor beta chains given below trace back to one sample, sequenced in a study of T cells after yellow fever vaccination. TCRdb used MiXCR to reprocess the 5' RACE reads, holding one entry per CDR3 protein. This sample yields tens of thousands of distinct CDR3 sequences, of which less than 4% are seen a single time; around 0.95% belongs to the top ten. The material was PBMCs, either bulk or a sorted T-cell subset (CD4+, CD8+, memory, or dextramer-sorted; not recorded which), obtained roughly 46 days after the first yellow fever vaccination. The receptors derive from a man aged 18-30 years who received the YFV17D yellow fever vaccine.

At least ten counts were recorded for this clonotype. The chain carries TRBV3-1 and TRBJ1-1, with 7 nucleotides matching TRBD1. Germline assignment: CDR1 LGHDT and CDR2 YNNKEL (reference sequence). This CDR3 is built from 15 residues. V trimming: 1 base; J trimming: 6 bases; junction bases outside the gene matches: 8. In nucleotides, the CDR3 is TGTGCCAGCAGCCAAGTGAGACAGGGTACCCCTGAAGCTTTCTTT. Protein product: CASSQVRQGTPEAFF.

This clonotype was seen at least ten times. The rearrangement links TRBV12-3 or TRBV12-4 to TRBJ2-3; maybe TRBD2 (7 bases). V was trimmed by 1 base and J by 8 bases, leaving 16 bases between them. The CDR3 sequence is 15 residues long. CDR3 loop: CASSLGGGLFGTQYF. The CDR3 nucleotides read TGTGCCAGCAGTTTAGGGGGGGGGCTGTTTGGTACGCAGTATTTT.

By share, this clonotype counts as medium-sized (0.01 to 0.1%). This chain links TRBV20-1 with TRBJ1-1; the D is unclear. V gave up 5 bases and J gave up 3 bases, with 10 bases separating them. CDR3 length: 12 amino acids. Germline CDR1 reads DFQATT; CDR2 reads SNEGSKA (reference sequence). CDR3 in DNA: TGCAGTGCTGGCCGCGGGGACACTGAAGCTTTCTTT. This sequence encodes CSAGRGDTEAFF.

This clonotype was found many times. This rearrangement joins TRBV10-1 to TRBJ1-5, with D maybe TRBD1 (5 bases). There are 16 residues in the CDR3. CDR1 and CDR2 from the germline V gene are WNHNN and SYGVQD (reference sequence). V shed 0 bases and J shed 11 bases, with 20 bases lying between them. Here the CDR3 DNA reads TGCGCCAGCAGTGAGTCGTGGTACAGGATGGAAGGGGCCCAGCATTTT. It encodes CASSESWYRMEGAQHF.

This clonotype has ten or more counts. CDR3 nucleotide sequence: TGCAGTGCTAGAGGGGGACTCGACCAAGAGACCCAGTACTTC. This encodes CSARGGLDQETQYF. This rearrangement joins TRBV20-1 to TRBJ2-5; maybe TRBD2 (6 bases). This CDR3 spans 14 amino acids. V gave up 1 base and J gave up 0 bases, with 9 bases separating them. CDR1 DFQATT and CDR2 SNEGSKA come from the germline V gene (reference sequence).

This clonotype showed up many times. V and J are TRBV6-2 or TRBV6-3 and TRBJ2-7; D is uncertain. The CDR3 loop spans 15 amino acids. Germline-derived CDR1 and CDR2 are MNHEY and SVGEGT. The V gene lost 6 bases and the J gene lost 3 bases, with 18 bases spanning the gap. CDR3 loop: CASSPSRGLSYEQYV. The CDR3 DNA reads TGTGCCAGCAGCCCTTCACGTGGGCTGAGCTACGAGCAGTACGTC.

There are many counts of this clonotype. V usage is TRBV6-5 and J usage is TRBJ2-3; D might be TRBD1 or TRBD2, each matching 5 bases. The CDR3 is 19 amino acids. Trimming left V 0 bases short and J 4 bases short, with 23 bases between. Germline V gives CDR1 MNHEY, CDR2 SVGAGI. The CDR3 sequence: CASSYSTTLGRRAADTQYF. The CDR3 DNA is TGTGCCAGCAGTTACTCGACCACATTGGGACGGCGGGCGGCAGATACGCAGTATTTT.

This clonotype was observed many times. CDR3 amino acids: CAWSIRVEAFF. The CDR3 DNA follows: TGTGCCTGGAGCATACGGGTTGAAGCTTTCTTT. The chain is built from TRBV30 and TRBJ1-1; D uncertain. Trimming removed 3 bases from V and 7 bases from J, with 9 bases in between. The CDR3 spans 11 residues. Looked up from germline, CDR1 is GTSNPN and CDR2 is SVGIG (reference sequence).

Ten or more counts support this clonotype. The CDR3 nucleotides are TGTGCCAGCACCCTTGGCGGGGGGGTTTTTGAGCAGTTCTTC. Its translation is CASTLGGGVFEQFF. The rearrangement links TRBV3-1 to TRBJ2-1; 9 bases match TRBD2. In germline, CDR1 is LGHDT, CDR2 YNNKEL (reference sequence). The CDR3 is 14 amino acids. After removal of 7 bases from V and 9 bases from J, the junction contained 10 bases not matched to a gene.

There are many counts of this clonotype. The genes are TRBV5-6 and TRBJ2-5, with TRBD2 matching 8 bases. Germline trimming cut 2 bases from V and 0 bases from J; bases unmatched to any gene: 9. Germline V gene data show CDR1 as SGHDT and CDR2 as YYEEEE. The CDR3 consists of 17 residues. CDR3 loop: CASSFDRTSRNQETQYF. CDR3 bases: TGTGCCAGCAGCTTCGACCGGACTAGCAGGAACCAAGAGACCCAGTACTTC. The whole variable domain, remainder taken from reference TRBV5-6 and TRBJ2-5, is DAGVTQSPTHLIKTRGQQVTLRCSPKSGHDTVSWYQQALGQGPQFIFQYYEEEERQRGNFPDRFSGHQFPNYSSELNVNALLLGDSALYLCASSFDRTSRNQETQYFGPGTRLLVL.